Below, one T cell receptor beta chain is given with its context. Its antigen is not identified. V was pared by 6 bases and J by 0 bases, with 5 bases between. Germline lookup yields CDR1 DFQATT and CDR2 SNEGSKA (reference sequence). This CDR3 is built from 11 residues. The data originate from a study of shared clonotypes between healthy human individuals. Points from the study as a whole: Larger estimated richness was generally recorded for naive subsets relative to memory subsets.

Measured with immunoSEQ multiplex PCR; TCRdb has only the in-frame clones, and not every one. The repertoire holds roughly 500,000 clones, with about 96% as singletons. The genes are TRBV20-1 and TRBJ1-1; D is undetermined. The sequenced material came from naive CD4+ T cells sorted from blood. Subset defined: CD45RA+ positively selected. This TCR was sampled from a woman aged 30 to 39 in good health. Written as DNA, the CDR3 is TGCAGTGCCGGAATGAACACTGAAGCTTTCTTT. Protein product: CSAGMNTEAFF.